The 22 T cell receptor beta chains in this list originate from one sample, sequenced in a study of chemoradiotherapy in HPV16-positive cancers (dated by TCRdb to between 2021 and 2024). Preparation of the library involved the immunoSEQ multiplex PCR assay. Sourced from immuneACCESS, this table was stored by TCRdb with only in-frame sequences that have V and J called. A share of the clones is absent; for the studies checked, an unresolved V gene accounts for under half, and the remainder has no known explanation. Here the sample has roughly 5,600 clones; approximately 82% occur a single time. The biggest ten clones account for roughly 9.3% of the sample. The input for sequencing was tumor tissue, taken from a patient who underwent chemoradiotherapy. The receptors were gathered from a human donor with HPV-associated anogenital cancer.

V is TRBV7-9 and J is TRBJ1-1, with 12 bases that match TRBD1. J gave up 4 bases and V 4 bases, and 10 bases lay outside the gene matches. The CDR3 is made up of 17 amino acids. The V gene's germline CDR1 is SEHNR and CDR2 FQNEAQ (reference sequence). CDR3 nucleotides: TGTGCCAGCAGCTACCGGGACAGGGGGCGCGTCGGCACTGAAGCTTTCTTT. Residues: CASSYRDRGRVGTEAFF.

V is TRBV7-2 and J is TRBJ2-1; D is undetermined. V shed 2 bases and J shed 9 bases, with 5 bases lying between them. Germline V gives CDR1 SGHTA, CDR2 FQGNSA. CDR3 length: 11 residues. The CDR3 DNA reads as TGTGCCAGCAGCTTAAGGTTTGAGCAGTTCTTC. It yields the protein CASSLRFEQFF.

This chain links TRBV5-4 with TRBJ2-1; the match to TRBD2 covers 14 bases. V shed 5 bases and J 7 bases; nucleotides not matched to a gene: 8. The length of the CDR3 is 16 residues. Germline CDR1 reads SGHNT; CDR2 reads YYREEE (reference sequence). The CDR3 DNA sequence: TGTGCCAGCAGTCCCGGACTAGCGGGGGGAGAAAATGAGCAGTTCTTC. It is translated as CASSPGLAGGENEQFF.

The V gene is TRBV7-2, the J gene TRBJ2-7, with TRBD1 identical over 7 bases. The CDR3 length is 12 residues. The V gene end was trimmed by 5 bases and the J gene end by 6 bases; junction bases not matched to a gene: 4. In germline, CDR1 is SGHTA, CDR2 FQGNSA. DNA of the CDR3: TGTGCCAGCAGCGAAACAGGGGTCGAGCAGTACTTC. Translation gives CASSETGVEQYF.

This chain links TRBV7-2 with TRBJ2-5; TRBD2 might be the D (6 bases). The end of the DNA fits TRBJ2-7 better, so the J call may be wrong. The CDR3 is 14 amino acids. CDR1 SGHTA and CDR2 FQGNSA come from the germline V gene. The CDR3 protein is CASTPSEGFYEQYF. In DNA form, the CDR3 reads TGTGCCAGCACCCCGTCGGAGGGTTTCTACGAGCAGTACTTC.

This clone has only one observation. The CDR3: CASSLGQGGEKLFF. The CDR3 nucleotides are TGCGCCAGCAGCTTGGGCCAGGGCGGTGAAAAACTGTTTTTT. The rearrangement joins TRBV5-1 to TRBJ1-4; D is possibly TRBD1 (5 bases). The germline CDR1 and CDR2 sequences are SGHRS and YFSETQ. The CDR3 spans 14 residues. V lost 0 bases and J lost 7, with 10 bases in between.

This clone was seen only once. The rearrangement uses TRBV5-6 and TRBJ1-2, with 9 bases fitting TRBD1. The CDR3 totals 15 residues. The germline V gene encodes CDR1 SGHDT and CDR2 YYEEEE. V was pared by 4 bases and J by 7 bases, with 11 bases of the junction left unmatched. In nucleotides, the CDR3 is TGTGCCAGCAGCACACTGACAGGGGGAGGTGGTGGCTACACCTTC. Encoded protein: CASSTLTGGGGGYTF.

This chain joins TRBV4-2 and TRBJ2-3; 10 bases are shared with TRBD2. This CDR3 comprises 16 residues. Germline CDR1 reads LGHNA; CDR2 reads YNFKEQ. Losses at the gene ends were 4 bases for V and 1 base for J; bases not matched to a gene: 5. As DNA, the CDR3 is TGTGCCAGCAGCCTCCACGGGACTAGCGGCACAGATACGCAGTATTTT. It encodes CASSLHGTSGTDTQYF.

The chain carries TRBV11-3 and TRBJ2-1, with D perhaps assigned TRBD1 or TRBD2 (6 bases each). The ends were cut back, 1 base at V and 4 bases at J, with 17 bases in the middle. The CDR3 spans 17 residues. Germline CDR1 reads SGHNT; CDR2 reads YENEEA. The CDR3 loop is CASSLVGGTTSYNEQFF. For the CDR3, the DNA is TGTGCCAGCAGCTTAGTTGGGGGGACAACATCTTACAATGAGCAGTTCTTC.

In this sample, this clone turned up once. The chain couples TRBV19 to TRBJ1-1; D gene uncertain. The CDR3 spans 16 residues. CDR1 LNHDA and CDR2 SQIVND come from the germline V gene (reference sequence). Trimming took 2 bases from V and 1 from J, leaving 14 bases between them. The CDR3 loop reads CASSITKGARNTEAFF. The CDR3 nucleotides are TGTGCCAGTAGTATAACTAAGGGCGCTAGGAACACTGAAGCTTTCTTT.

This clone has only one observation. The chain is built from TRBV11-2 and TRBJ1-2; 8 nucleotides agree with TRBD1. The CDR3 covers 18 residues. Per germline, CDR1 SGHAT and CDR2 FQNNGV. The ends lost 4 bases at V and 0 bases at J; junction bases unmatched: 13. This chain's CDR3 is CASSSLGGNRGSNYGYTF. The CDR3 region has the DNA TGTGCCAGCAGCTCGTTAGGAGGGAACAGGGGGTCTAACTATGGCTACACCTTC. The whole variable domain, filled in from reference TRBV11-2 and TRBJ1-2, reads EAGVAQSPRYKIIEKRQSVAFWCNPISGHATLYWYQQILGQGPKLLIQFQNNGVVDDSQLPKDRFSAERLKGVDSTLKIQPAKLEDSAVYLCASSSLGGNRGSNYGYTFGSGTRLTVV.

The chain uses TRBV11-2 and TRBJ2-2; 14 nucleotides align to TRBD2. Germline lookup yields CDR1 SGHAT and CDR2 FQNNGV. V dropped 3 bases and J dropped 11; count of bases not matched to a gene: 2. The CDR3 covers 14 residues. This CDR3 reads CASSLTSGGAELFF. CDR3 bases: TGTGCCAGCAGCTTGACTAGCGGGGGGGCCGAGCTGTTTTTT.

The gene calls are TRBV29-1 and TRBJ1-2, with D uncertain. V was pared by 1 base and J by 2 bases, with 5 bases between. The CDR3 is 12 amino acids. Germline V gene sequence: CDR1 SQVTM, CDR2 ANQGSEA. The CDR3 reads CSVEAGNYGYTF. DNA for the CDR3: TGCAGCGTTGAAGCCGGAAACTATGGCTACACCTTC.

The chain combines TRBV23-1 with TRBJ2-7; 8 bases line up with TRBD2. TRBV23-1 is placed among ORFs of uncertain function. CDR3 length: 14 residues. The V and J ends lost 6 bases and 3 bases, in that order; junction bases with no gene match: 7. The CDR3 bases are TGCGCCAGCAGCCAAGACGGGAGGGACTACGAGCAGTACTTC. It yields the protein CASSQDGRDYEQYF.

The chain combines TRBV4-1 with TRBJ1-1; the D gene is possibly TRBD1 (6 bases). With 1 base removed from V and 3 bases from J, the gap between germline ends came to 15 bases. This CDR3 has 16 residues. Germline V gives CDR1 MGHRA, CDR2 YSYEKL. CDR3 region: CASSQVGGRAYTEAFF. CDR3 sequence (DNA): TGCGCCAGCAGCCAAGTAGGGGGGAGAGCGTACACTGAAGCTTTCTTT.

This chain connects TRBV18 to TRBJ2-7; 10 positions match TRBD1. The V segment lost 3 bases and the J segment 4 bases; nucleotides outside the gene matches: 6. The CDR3 is 15 amino acids. Germline CDR1 and CDR2: KGHSH and LQKENI. CDR3 nucleotide sequence: TGTGCCAGCTCACCGGGGACAGGGGTCGGTTACGAGCAGTACTTC. It codes for CASSPGTGVGYEQYF.

V and J are TRBV7-2 and TRBJ2-7; 7 nucleotides line up with TRBD1. V was clipped by 4 bases and J by 3 bases; unmatched bases: 3. Per germline, CDR1 SGHTA and CDR2 FQGNSA. CDR3 size: 13 residues. DNA of the CDR3: TGTGCCAGCAGCTCGGGACAGCGCTACGAGCAGTACTTC. It specifies CASSSGQRYEQYF.

The chain links TRBV23-1 to TRBJ2-7; 10 bases line up with TRBD1. TRBV23-1 is designated an ORF whose function remains uncertain. This CDR3 is built from 16 residues. J was trimmed by 1 base and V by 2 bases; bases with no gene match: 5. The CDR3 DNA follows: TGCGCCAGCAGTCAACCGAGGACAGGGGGATCCTACGAGCAGTACTTC. It encodes CASSQPRTGGSYEQYF.

The V gene is TRBV9, the J gene TRBJ2-2; 7 bases align to TRBD2. Per germline, CDR1 SGDLS and CDR2 YYNGEE. Germline trimming cut 5 bases from V and 1 base from J; bases unmatched to any gene: 5. This CDR3 comprises 15 residues. CDR3 loop: CASRGGTENTGELFF. The CDR3 region has the DNA TGTGCCAGCAGGGGGGGGACGGAGAACACCGGGGAGCTGTTTTTT.

The chain recombines TRBV5-1 with TRBJ2-5, with TRBD1 matching 9 bases. The CDR3 contains 15 residues. CDR1 is SGHRS, CDR2 YFSETQ, per germline. J gave up 4 bases and V 4 bases, and 8 bases lay outside the gene matches. The CDR3 nucleotides read TGCGCCAGCAGCCCAGCGGGACAGGGTTTAGAGACCCAGTACTTC. Translation gives CASSPAGQGLETQYF.

The rearrangement links TRBV5-5 to TRBJ1-1; D not resolved. CDR3 length equals 13 residues. CDR1 and CDR2 from the germline V gene are SGHKS and YYEKEE (reference sequence). Trimming cost V 0 bases and J 1 base, with 4 bases left between them. The CDR3 loop reads CASSLGGNTEAFF. In DNA form, the CDR3 reads TGTGCCAGCAGCTTGGGCGGGAACACTGAAGCTTTCTTT.

This clone has just one count. This rearrangement joins TRBV7-9 to TRBJ2-3; 13 bases line up with TRBD2. Looked up from germline, CDR1 is SEHNR and CDR2 is FQNEAQ (reference sequence). CDR3 length: 16 amino acids. Trimming removed 5 bases from V and 6 bases from J; junction bases left unmatched: 8. The CDR3 DNA is TGTGCCAGCAGCCGAACTAGCGGGGGGGAGACCGATACGCAGTATTTT. Its translation is CASSRTSGGETDTQYF.